The 24 T cell receptor beta chains reported below all come from one sample, sequenced in a study of spatial heterogeneity in lung cancer. A single record per CDR3 protein comes from TCRdb applying MiXCR to the 5' RACE reads. The top ten hold 10% of the sample, which has approximately 11,000 distinct CDR3 sequences, approximately 6.2% seen once. Time point meaning: sample taken at primary tumor resection. Material for sequencing was whole RNA from tumor, nontumor lung or frozen PBMC, left unsorted. The sample in question was normal lung tissue next to the tumor, obtained at surgery. All receptors derive from a male donor with early-stage non-small cell lung cancer.

This clonotype was counted at least ten times. The chain carries TRBV19 and TRBJ2-1; TRBD2 might be the D (6 bases). Germline CDR1 and CDR2: LNHDA and SQIVND (reference sequence). V gave up 3 bases and J gave up 12 bases, with 21 bases separating them. The CDR3 is made up of 15 amino acids. CDR3 sequence reads: CASSILSGGPIGQFF. The CDR3 DNA reads TGTGCCAGTAGTATCCTTAGCGGCGGGCCGATAGGGCAGTTCTTC.

This clonotype was detected ten times or more. The chain joins TRBV29-1 to TRBJ2-7, with 14 bases aligning to TRBD2. The CDR3 totals 16 residues. With 6 bases clipped from V and 3 bases from J, the junction kept 10 bases outside the gene matches. Looked up from germline, CDR1 is SQVTM and CDR2 is ANQGSEA. The CDR3 is CSVSGTSGRTSYEQYF. The CDR3 coding sequence is TGCAGCGTCTCCGGGACTAGCGGGAGAACGAGCTACGAGCAGTACTTC.

The sample holds many counts of this clonotype. The chain combines TRBV4-2 with TRBJ1-1; TRBD1 agrees at 10 bases. The CDR3 consists of 17 residues. Losses at the gene ends were 0 bases for V and 2 bases for J; bases not matched to a gene: 6. From germline, CDR1 is LGHNA and CDR2 YNFKEQ. The CDR3 region is CASSQDMDRGYNTEAFF. CDR3 coding DNA: TGTGCCAGCAGCCAAGATATGGACAGGGGGTACAACACTGAAGCTTTCTTT.

This clonotype was observed a handful of times. The rearrangement links TRBV4-2 to TRBJ2-1; D gene uncertain. Trimming shortened V by 5 bases and J by 6 bases, and 20 bases separated the two germline ends. CDR1 and CDR2 from the germline V gene are LGHNA and YNFKEQ. This CDR3 region has 16 residues. The chain's CDR3 is CASSSASLDRGNEQFF. The DNA of the CDR3 is TGTGCCAGCAGCTCGGCCAGCCTAGACCGCGGCAATGAGCAGTTCTTC.

This clonotype is medium-sized by share. The rearrangement uses TRBV4-1 and TRBJ1-2; possible D gene TRBD1, 5 bases. This CDR3 spans 14 amino acids. Germline CDR1 and CDR2: MGHRA and YSYEKL. The V end lost 0 bases, the J end lost 4 bases, and 9 bases lay between the germline ends. This CDR3 reads CASSQDGGTYGYTF. CDR3 coding DNA: TGCGCCAGCAGCCAAGACGGGGGAACCTATGGCTACACCTTC.

DNA for the CDR3: TGTGCCAGCAGCTTGACGGTGAACACTGAAGCTTTCTTT. It is translated as CASSLTVNTEAFF. The chain couples TRBV7-9 to TRBJ1-1; D not certain. This CDR3 is 13 amino acids long. The germline gives CDR1 SEHNR, CDR2 FQNEAQ (reference sequence). V was shortened by 3 bases and J by 0 bases, with 5 bases between the two germline ends.

Many counts were recorded for this clonotype. This sequence joins TRBV11-3 and TRBJ2-1, with 9 bases matching TRBD2. This CDR3 comprises 17 residues. CDR1 and CDR2 (germline): SGHNT, YENEEA. The J segment lost 3 bases and the V segment lost 2 bases, leaving 8 bases of the junction unmatched. DNA of the CDR3: TGTGCCAGCAGCTTAAGCGTTAGCGGGGGACTCTACAATGAGCAGTTCTTC. It codes for CASSLSVSGGLYNEQFF.

This clonotype was recorded many times. The chain has TRBV29-1 and TRBJ2-7; maybe TRBD1 (6 bases). This CDR3 is built from 14 residues. CDR1 is SQVTM and CDR2 is ANQGSEA in the germline V gene. V was pared by 5 bases and J by 0 bases, with 14 bases between. DNA for the CDR3: TGCAGCGTTCAGGACAGATCACTCTCCTACGAGCAGTACTTC. This sequence encodes CSVQDRSLSYEQYF.

The chain is built from TRBV7-2 and TRBJ1-5; D remains unclear. The CDR3 runs to 13 residues. V shed 1 base and J shed 5 bases, with 6 bases lying between them. Germline V lookup: CDR1 SGHTA, CDR2 FQGNSA. In DNA, the CDR3 is TGTGCCAGCAGCTTAGTCGTGGATCAGCCCCAGCATTTT. Protein sequence: CASSLVVDQPQHF.

There are many counts of this clonotype. The genes are TRBV6-2 or TRBV6-3 and TRBJ2-1; a weak D match, TRBD1 (7 bases). Germline V gene sequence: CDR1 MNHEY, CDR2 SVGEGT. The CDR3 is 14 amino acids. V lost 4 bases, J lost 7 bases, and 14 bases lay in between. In DNA, the CDR3 is TGTGCCAGCAGTTTCCCCCCAGGGGGGAATGAGCAGTTCTTC. Amino acid sequence: CASSFPPGGNEQFF.

This clonotype showed up many times. The chain employs TRBV18 and TRBJ1-1; possibly TRBD1 for D (5 bases). This CDR3 is 17 amino acids long. V lost 3 bases, J lost 0 bases, and 17 bases lay in between. Per the germline V gene, CDR1 is KGHSH and CDR2 is LQKENI. DNA for the CDR3: TGTGCCAGCTCACCCTTCGGACCGGACAAACTGAACACTGAAGCTTTCTTT. As protein: CASSPFGPDKLNTEAFF.

This clonotype was recorded many times. The genes are TRBV20-1 and TRBJ2-1; 12 bases align to TRBD2. The CDR3 covers 14 residues. The V gene's germline CDR1 is DFQATT and CDR2 SNEGSKA (reference sequence). Trimming removed 3 bases from V and 7 bases from J; junction bases left unmatched: 4. The CDR3 region has the DNA TGCAGTGCTAGCGGACTAGCGGGAACTAATGAGCAGTTCTTC. Its translation: CSASGLAGTNEQFF.

This clonotype is judged large. The chain is built from TRBV9 and TRBJ1-1; D is perhaps TRBD1 (5 bases). CDR1 SGDLS and CDR2 YYNGEE come from the germline V gene. The CDR3 length is 13 residues. V was cut by 1 base and J by 1 base, with 5 bases left in between. CDR3 DNA: TGTGCCAGCAGCGTAACAGGGAACACTGAAGCTTTCTTT. Its translation: CASSVTGNTEAFF.

This clonotype was seen only a few times. The chain couples TRBV6-5 to TRBJ2-1; tentatively, D is TRBD1 (6 bases). There are 15 residues in the CDR3. Between the trimmed V and J ends, which lost 2 bases and 8 bases, there was a span of 16 bases. CDR1 is MNHEY and CDR2 is SVGAGI in the germline V gene. CDR3 amino acids: CASSYRPGTLHEQFF. CDR3 coding DNA: TGTGCCAGCAGTTACCGGCCAGGGACACTCCATGAGCAGTTCTTC.

This clonotype was seen many times. J is TRBJ2-3 and V is TRBV12-3 or TRBV12-4; 9 bases are shared with TRBD1. The CDR3 consists of 15 residues. V was clipped by 2 bases and J by 4 bases; unmatched bases: 4. DNA for the CDR3: TGTGCCAGCAGTTTACAGGACAGGGGCCCAGATACGCAGTATTTT. This gives the protein CASSLQDRGPDTQYF.

In its sample, this clonotype was seen many times. The chain is built from TRBV29-1 and TRBJ2-7; 7 bases line up with TRBD1. After removal of 6 bases from V and 2 bases from J, the junction contained 4 bases not matched to a gene. Germline values: CDR1 SQVTM, CDR2 ANQGSEA. The CDR3 totals 12 residues. The CDR3 DNA reads as TGCAGCGTGGGACAGAATCCCTACGAGCAGTACTTC. It specifies CSVGQNPYEQYF.

This chain joins TRBV5-4 and TRBJ2-1, with D possibly TRBD1 on 5 matching bases. The CDR3 length is 13 residues. CDR1 SGHNT and CDR2 YYREEE come from the germline V gene (reference sequence). V shed 4 bases and J shed 13 bases, with 18 bases lying between them. CDR3 protein: CASSTEDSRDQFF. In nucleotides, the CDR3 is TGTGCCAGCAGCACCGAAGACAGTCGTGACCAGTTCTTC.

This clonotype is labeled medium-sized. The V gene is TRBV6-2 or TRBV6-3, the J gene TRBJ1-5, with D uncertain. Trimming stripped 7 bases from V and 0 bases from J, with 19 bases between. This CDR3 is 17 amino acids long. Germline CDR1 is MNHEY and CDR2 is SVGEGT. CDR3 in amino acids: CASTNRLARYSNQPQHF. In DNA form, the CDR3 reads TGTGCCAGCACCAACCGATTAGCGAGGTATAGCAATCAGCCCCAGCATTTT.

In its sample, this clonotype was seen many times. The V call is TRBV12-3 or TRBV12-4, the J call TRBJ2-7, with 11 bases identical to TRBD2. Germline trimming cut 4 bases from V and 7 bases from J; bases unmatched to any gene: 3. This CDR3 has 13 amino acids. The CDR3 DNA is TGTGCCAGCAGTTCACTAGCGGGAGTAGAGCAGTACTTC. Residues: CASSSLAGVEQYF.

In this sample, this clonotype is medium-sized. The genes are TRBV27 and TRBJ2-1, with 9 bases aligning to TRBD1. The CDR3 is made up of 13 amino acids. Germline V CDR1 and CDR2: MNHEY, SMNVEV (reference sequence). Trimming removed 2 bases from V and 15 bases from J; junction bases left unmatched: 8. In DNA form, the CDR3 reads TGTGCCAGCAGTTTAGCATCCGGGACAGGGCCGTTCTTC. Translation: CASSLASGTGPFF.

This clonotype was seen many times. The V and J genes are TRBV7-2 and TRBJ2-7; D is possibly TRBD1 (5 bases). Trimming left V 4 bases short and J 3 bases short, with 16 bases between. This CDR3 region has 15 residues. Germline CDR1 and CDR2: SGHTA and FQGNSA. The CDR3 DNA is TGTGCCAGCAGCTCCAGGGTTATAGGCCACTACGAGCAGTACTTC. Translating it yields CASSSRVIGHYEQYF.

This clonotype was observed at least ten times. The V and J genes are TRBV7-2 and TRBJ1-6; D is undetermined. The V gene's germline CDR1 is SGHTA and CDR2 FQGNSA. This CDR3 region has 14 residues. V was pared by 1 base and J by 5 bases, with 6 bases between. The CDR3 nucleotides are TGTGCCAGCAGCTTAGTGGGTCATAATTCACCCCTCCACTTT. This sequence encodes CASSLVGHNSPLHF.

The chain is built from TRBV20-1 and TRBJ2-1; D uncertain. The V end lost 5 bases, the J end lost 3 bases, and 14 bases lay between the germline ends. The CDR3 loop spans 14 amino acids. Germline V gene lookup returns CDR1 DFQATT and CDR2 SNEGSKA (reference sequence). The CDR3 DNA sequence: TGCAGTGCTTCGACTTCGCGAGACTACAATGAGCAGTTCTTC. This codes for CSASTSRDYNEQFF.

V usage is TRBV4-3 and J usage is TRBJ2-2, with 7 bases identical to TRBD1. CDR3 length: 15 residues. Per the germline V gene, CDR1 is LGHNA and CDR2 is YSLEER. V gave up 2 bases and J gave up 8 bases; unmatched junction bases: 8. The CDR3 DNA reads as TGCGCCAGCAGCCAATTGTCCCGGGACAGAGGGGAGCTGTTTTTT. It is translated as CASSQLSRDRGELFF.